The 5 T cell receptor beta chains listed next were all sequenced from one sample in a study of T cell repertoires in cytomegalovirus infection. TCRdb itself ran the reads through MiXCR, one entry per CDR3 protein. The sample holds 600,000 to 700,000 distinct CDR3 sequences, roughly 33% seen once. The antigens for these receptors are not known. The sequencing used cultured PBMCs, collected from culture after CMV antigen stimulation. The receptor source for this set is a human donor in good health (CMV status not recorded). Some clones in this sample may be carry-over from other donors' samples.

About this clonotype: This may be a read error: a much more frequent sequence differs by one nucleotide. This is likely a read error, given that the CDR3 carries no conserved phenylalanine or tryptophan at its end. The chain links TRBV7-2 to TRBJ1-5; the D is unclear. The CDR3 runs to 14 residues. From germline, CDR1 is SGHTA and CDR2 FQGNSA. Trimming pared 1 base from V and 3 bases from J, leaving 7 bases between. The CDR3 loop is CASSLDLTNQPQHV. The DNA of the CDR3 is TGTGCCAGCAGCTTAGATCTGACCAATCAGCCCCAGCATGTT.

V usage is TRBV6-2 or TRBV6-3 and J usage is TRBJ2-7; D gene uncertain. The germline V gene encodes CDR1 MNHEY and CDR2 SVGEGT. V lost 6 bases, J lost 3 bases, and 9 bases lay in between. This CDR3 has 12 amino acids. The CDR3 nucleotides are TGTGCCAGCAGCCCGGTAAACTACGAGCAGTACTTC. Its protein is CASSPVNYEQYF.

This clonotype has more than one count but fewer than ten. This chain links TRBV7-9 with TRBJ2-4, with TRBD2 matching over 7 bases. This CDR3 has 19 amino acids. Trimming at V came to 1 base and at J to 0 bases, leaving 12 bases not matched to a gene. CDR1 SEHNR and CDR2 FQNEAQ come from the germline V gene (reference sequence). CDR3 sequence (DNA): TGTGCCAGCAGCTTAGGGCACCGGGACTACCCGCTAGCCAAAAACATTCAGTACTTC. Translating it yields CASSLGHRDYPLAKNIQYF.

This clonotype was seen a few times. The genes are TRBV12-3 or TRBV12-4 and TRBJ2-1; 10 nucleotides line up with TRBD2. The CDR3 runs to 17 residues. V shed 3 bases and J 5 bases; nucleotides not matched to a gene: 10. CDR3 DNA sequence: TGTGCCAGCAGTTTTCTGGATCCTAGCGGGGGCAACAATGAGCAGTTCTTC. Its translation is CASSFLDPSGGNNEQFF.

A remark on this clonotype: The junction shows a germline mismatch at one end, possibly a read error. The rearrangement uses TRBV29-1 and TRBJ1-1; possibly TRBD1 for D (6 bases). CDR3 length: 16 amino acids. From germline, CDR1 is SQVTM and CDR2 ANQGSEA. The CDR3 DNA is TGCAGCGTCGAAGGGGGATACGGACAGTCAAACACTGAAGCTTTCTTT. This sequence encodes CSVEGGYGQSNTEAFF.